These T cell receptor beta chains were read from a single sample in a study of patients and donors after allogeneic stem cell transplantation. MiXCR, run by TCRdb on the RT-PCR reads, gives a single entry per CDR3 protein. The sample has about 16,000 distinct CDR3 sequences, approximately 30% seen once; the top ten hold approximately 40%. The sequencing input was blood, either unsorted or a sorted T cell fraction (not recorded which). The receptors come from a human donor who was either an allogeneic HSCT recipient or a stem cell or donor lymphocyte infusion donor (not recorded which). It is not recorded whose cells these are; they may come from a transplant donor. CDR3s include the opening cysteine and the closing phenylalanine or tryptophan. D genes are given only for firm matches. Clone size is not always given. Where it is, it says once, few, many or a class for expanded clones.

size	V	J	D	CDR3	DNA
many	TRBV28	TRBJ1-4	NA	CASSSPGGNEKLFF	TGTGCCAGCAGTTCCCCGGGAGGTAATGAAAAACTGTTTTTT
many	TRBV12-3/TRBV12-4	TRBJ1-1	TRBD1	CASSVGQGNAFF	TGTGCCAGCAGTGTGGGACAGGGTAATGCTTTCTTT
NA	TRBV4-3	TRBJ1-4	TRBD1	CASSQLPPGGDEKLFF	TGCGCCAGCAGCCAACTGCCCCCAGGGGGCGATGAAAAACTGTTTTTT
medium-sized	TRBV4-2	TRBJ1-6	NA	CASSYHKDLNSPLHF	TGTGCCAGCAGCTACCACAAAGACTTGAATTCACCCCTCCACTTT
few	TRBV7-6	TRBJ2-3	NA	CASTKNAGADTQYF	TGTGCCAGCACGAAGAACGCAGGGGCAGATACGCAGTATTTT
NA	TRBV7-3	TRBJ2-7	NA	CASSLVGQSSYEQYF	TGTGCCAGCAGCTTAGTAGGGCAGTCTTCCTACGAGCAGTACTTC
few	TRBV7-9	TRBJ1-5	TRBD1	CASSLEGGDHQPQHF	TGTGCCAGCAGCTTAGAAGGGGGCGACCATCAGCCCCAGCATTTT
NA	TRBV7-2	TRBJ1-3	NA	CASSLPGGGYGNTIYF	TGTGCCAGCAGCCTCCCCGGGGGGGGTTATGGAAACACCATATATTTT
NA	TRBV27	TRBJ1-2	TRBD1	CASSLRPDRAHGYTF	TGTGCCAGCAGTTTACGTCCAGACAGGGCACACGGCTACACCTTC
NA	TRBV12-3/TRBV12-4	TRBJ2-7	NA	CASRPPYEQYF	TGTGCCAGCAGACCTCCCTACGAGCAGTACTTC
NA	TRBV29-1	TRBJ2-1	NA	CSVGGRTTYNEQFF	TGCAGCGTTGGAGGGAGGACTACCTACAATGAGCAGTTCTTC
NA	TRBV5-1	TRBJ1-5	NA	CASSFMGFQPQHF	TGCGCCAGCAGCTTTATGGGGTTTCAGCCCCAGCATTTT
few	TRBV9	TRBJ1-4	TRBD1	CASSFRDRAFSTNEKLFF	TGTGCCAGCAGCTTCCGGGACAGGGCCTTTTCAACTAATGAAAAACTGTTTTTT
medium-sized	TRBV7-2	TRBJ2-3	NA	CASSQAWDTDTQYF	TGTGCCAGCAGCCAGGCGTGGGACACAGATACGCAGTATTTT
NA	TRBV7-9	TRBJ1-1	NA	CASRPSGWTEAFF	TGTGCCAGCAGACCTTCAGGGTGGACTGAAGCTTTCTTT
few	TRBV20-1	TRBJ1-2	NA	CSARDPVFQGNGYTF	TGCAGTGCTAGAGATCCAGTCTTTCAGGGGAATGGCTACACCTTC
few	TRBV7-9	TRBJ1-4	TRBD1	CASSTLSGTGGEKLFF	TGTGCCAGCAGCACGCTGTCGGGCACAGGGGGTGAAAAACTGTTTTTT
NA	TRBV7-9	TRBJ1-6	NA	CASSLSSWTSFNSPLHF	TGTGCCAGCAGCTTATCCTCTTGGACCTCTTTTAATTCACCCCTCCACTTT
few	TRBV7-6	TRBJ1-3	NA	CASSLVDYSGNTIYF	TGTGCCAGCAGCTTAGTTGATTACTCTGGAAACACCATATATTTT
NA	TRBV27	TRBJ2-3	TRBD2	CASSVLGTSGGTYF	TGTGCCAGCTCAGTTCTCGGGACTAGCGGGGGGACGTATTTT
NA	TRBV21-1	TRBJ2-3	NA	CASSKARGPGTDTQYF	TGTGCCAGCAGCAAAGCGAGGGGACCGGGCACAGATACGCAGTATTTT
NA	TRBV5-1	TRBJ2-5	NA	CASSLIGETQYF	TGCGCCAGCAGCTTGATAGGGGAGACCCAGTACTTC
NA	TRBV4-1	TRBJ2-2	NA	CASSQVGSPLLTGELFF	TGCGCCAGCAGCCAAGTCGGGTCCCCCCTTCTCACCGGGGAGCTGTTTTTT
NA	TRBV30	TRBJ1-5	NA	CAWSAAETHQPQHF	TGTGCCTGGAGTGCGGCAGAGACACATCAGCCCCAGCATTTT
NA	TRBV5-1	TRBJ2-5	TRBD2	CASSFGQTSGPAQETQYF	TGCGCCAGCAGCTTCGGACAGACTAGCGGGCCAGCTCAAGAGACCCAGTACTTC
few	TRBV2	TRBJ2-2	NA	CAVPGLDRFAGELFF	TGTGCCGTCCCCGGGCTAGATAGGTTCGCCGGGGAGCTGTTTTTT
NA	TRBV12-3/TRBV12-4	TRBJ1-4	TRBD1	CASSALGTGYISGEKLFF	TGTGCCAGCAGTGCCCTGGGGACAGGGTATATTAGTGGTGAAAAACTGTTTTTT
NA	TRBV6-5	TRBJ1-1	NA	CASSSLGGKNTEAFF	TGTGCCAGCAGTTCCTTAGGTGGCAAGAACACTGAAGCTTTCTTT
NA	TRBV4-1	TRBJ1-3	NA	CASSQDRGWSSGNTIYF	TGCGCCAGCAGCCAAGATCGGGGCTGGAGCTCTGGAAACACCATATATTTT
NA	TRBV12-3/TRBV12-4	TRBJ1-2	TRBD1	CASSLWSRGPYGYTF	TGTGCCAGCAGTTTATGGTCCAGGGGGCCCTACGGCTACACCTTC
NA	TRBV7-2	TRBJ2-7	NA	CASSLGKGSYEQYF	TGTGCCAGCAGCTTAGGAAAGGGCTCCTACGAGCAGTACTTC
NA	TRBV12-3/TRBV12-4	TRBJ1-1	TRBD1	CASSYRGVGEAFF	TGTGCCAGCAGCTACAGGGGGGTAGGAGAAGCTTTCTTT
NA	TRBV11-2	TRBJ1-1	TRBD1	CASSRGQGGMNTEAFF	TGTGCCAGCAGCCGAGGACAGGGTGGGATGAACACTGAAGCTTTCTTT
NA	TRBV7-2	TRBJ1-1	NA	CASSVSQGNTEAFF	TGTGCCAGCAGCGTTAGTCAGGGGAACACTGAAGCTTTCTTT
many	TRBV5-1	TRBJ1-2	NA	CASSGGGTTLYGYTF	TGCGCCAGCAGCGGCGGAGGGACGACACTATATGGCTACACCTTC
few	TRBV5-1	TRBJ1-1	NA	CASSFSHMNTEAFF	TGCGCCAGCAGCTTTTCCCACATGAACACTGAAGCTTTCTTT
few	TRBV7-9	TRBJ1-3	TRBD1	CASSLKGANGNTIYF	TGTGCCAGCAGCTTAAAGGGGGCCAATGGAAACACCATATATTTT
many	TRBV12-3/TRBV12-4	TRBJ1-1	NA	CASTASTEAFF	TGTGCCAGCACAGCTTCCACTGAAGCTTTCTTT
few	TRBV24-1	TRBJ1-6	NA	CATSDRNSPLHF	TGTGCCACCAGTGACCGTAATTCACCCCTCCACTTT
NA	TRBV5-1	TRBJ1-3	NA	CASSPFLLDPGNTIYF	TGCGCCAGCAGCCCGTTCCTCTTAGACCCTGGAAACACCATATATTTT
few	TRBV7-3	TRBJ1-5	TRBD1	CASSLTGQNSNQPQHF	TGTGCCAGCAGCTTAACGGGACAGAATAGCAATCAGCCCCAGCATTTT
many	TRBV7-8	TRBJ1-4	NA	CASSHEETNEKLFF	TGTGCCAGCAGCCACGAGGAAACTAATGAAAAACTGTTTTTT
NA	TRBV5-6	TRBJ1-5	NA	CASSLGVNQPQHF	TGTGCCAGCAGCTTGGGAGTAAATCAGCCCCAGCATTTT
few	TRBV4-3	TRBJ1-4	NA	CASSQVSSTNEKLFF	TGCGCCAGCAGCCAAGTTTCATCAACTAATGAAAAACTGTTTTTT
NA	TRBV5-1	TRBJ1-6	NA	CASSPDGSSYNSPLHF	TGCGCCAGCAGCCCGGACGGGAGCTCCTATAATTCACCCCTCCACTTT
NA	TRBV3-1	TRBJ1-3	NA	CASSQRGNTIYF	TGTGCCAGCAGCCAGCGGGGAAACACCATATATTTT
few	TRBV6-5	TRBJ1-3	NA	CASSYSKAAGNTIYF	TGTGCCAGCAGTTACTCGAAGGCAGCCGGAAACACCATATATTTT